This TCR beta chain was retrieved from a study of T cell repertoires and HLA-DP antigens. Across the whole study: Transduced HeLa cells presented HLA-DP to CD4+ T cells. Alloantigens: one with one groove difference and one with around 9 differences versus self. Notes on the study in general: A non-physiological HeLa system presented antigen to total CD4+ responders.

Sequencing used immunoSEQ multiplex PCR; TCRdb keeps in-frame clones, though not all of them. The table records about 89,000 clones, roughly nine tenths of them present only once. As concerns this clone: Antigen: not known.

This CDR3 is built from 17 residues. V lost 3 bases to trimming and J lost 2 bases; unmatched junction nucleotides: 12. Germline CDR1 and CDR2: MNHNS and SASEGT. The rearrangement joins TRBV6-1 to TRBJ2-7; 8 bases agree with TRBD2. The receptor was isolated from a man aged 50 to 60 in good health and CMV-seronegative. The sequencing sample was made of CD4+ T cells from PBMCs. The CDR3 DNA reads TGTGCCAGCAGTGAGTCCCCTAGCGGGCGCGGAACCTACGAGCAGTACTTC. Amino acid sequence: CASSESPSGRGTYEQYF.